A selection of T cell receptor beta chains follows, all from one sample in a study of blood T cells in healthy people across ages. TCRdb ran MiXCR on the 5' RACE reads and lists one entry per CDR3 protein. The data contain 1.2 million to 1.5 million distinct CDR3 sequences, around two fifths of them singletons. Sequenced input: blood. The receptors originated from a woman aged 18-35 years in good health. Both conserved end residues are part of each CDR3. Each record gives: clone size, J gene, D gene, V gene, CDR3 DNA, CDR3 protein. The D gene is left open where the match is weak. Clone size is shown for a subset of rows, as once, few, many or a class of expanded clone.

size: few
J: TRBJ2-7
D: NA
V: TRBV25-1
DNA: TGTGCCAGCAGTGAATCGCTCTATACGTACGAGCAGTACTTC
CDR3: CASSESLYTYEQYF

size: few
J: TRBJ2-6
D: NA
V: TRBV25-1
DNA: TGTGCCAGCAGTTCCCGCCTGCGGGGGGCCAACGTCCTGACTTTC
CDR3: CASSSRLRGANVLTF

size: few
J: TRBJ2-2
D: NA
V: TRBV10-3
DNA: TGTGCCATCAGTGATAAACTCGGGGAGCTGTTTTTT
CDR3: CAISDKLGELFF

size: NA
J: TRBJ2-6
D: NA
V: TRBV5-5
DNA: TGTGCCAGCAGCCCCGCATTGGGCGGTGGGGCCAACGTCCTGACTTTC
CDR3: CASSPALGGGANVLTF

size: few
J: TRBJ2-4
D: NA
V: TRBV6-5
DNA: TGTGCCAGCAGTTACTCGCACGGGTACCCAAACATTCAGTACTTC
CDR3: CASSYSHGYPNIQYF

size: few
J: TRBJ2-1
D: NA
V: TRBV29-1
DNA: TGCAGCGTTGATGGCCGCTCCTACAATGAGCAGTTCTTC
CDR3: CSVDGRSYNEQFF

size: NA
J: TRBJ2-5
D: NA
V: TRBV7-2
DNA: TGTGCCAGCAGCCCACCTATGGCAAGAGAGACCCAGTACTTC
CDR3: CASSPPMARETQYF

size: few
J: TRBJ2-5
D: NA
V: TRBV7-6
DNA: TGTGCCAGCAGCTTAGCTCCTAGCAGACTCCAAGAGACCCAGTACTTC
CDR3: CASSLAPSRLQETQYF

size: once
J: TRBJ2-4
D: TRBD1
V: TRBV29-1
DNA: TGCAGCGTTGAGGCCCCCCCCGACAGGGGGCAGGACATTCGGTACTTC
CDR3: CSVEAPPDRGQDIRYF

size: NA
J: TRBJ2-7
D: TRBD2
V: TRBV5-1
DNA: TGCGCCAGCAGCTACACTAGCGGGGGTACCTACGAGCAGTACTTC
CDR3: CASSYTSGGTYEQYF

size: NA
J: TRBJ1-2
D: NA
V: TRBV2
DNA: TGTGCCAGCACTCCTGTAGGACAGATCTATGGCTACACCTTC
CDR3: CASTPVGQIYGYTF

size: NA
J: TRBJ2-5
D: TRBD2
V: TRBV12-3/TRBV12-4
DNA: TGTGCCAGCAGCGTCTTACTAGCGGGAGAGACCCAGTACTTC
CDR3: CASSVLLAGETQYF

size: NA
J: TRBJ2-7
D: NA
V: TRBV12-3/TRBV12-4
DNA: TGTGCCAGCAGGGATAGGGACCGCCAGTCGTCCGAGCAGTACTTC
CDR3: CASRDRDRQSSEQYF

size: few
J: TRBJ2-7
D: TRBD2
V: TRBV4-1
DNA: TGCGCCAGCAGCCAGGTGGCGGGGGACGTCTACGAGCAGTACTTC
CDR3: CASSQVAGDVYEQYF

size: few
J: TRBJ2-7
D: TRBD1
V: TRBV2
DNA: TGTGCCAGCAGTGTTAGCGTAACAGGGGGAATATACGAGCAGTACTTC
CDR3: CASSVSVTGGIYEQYF

size: NA
J: TRBJ1-5
D: NA
V: TRBV6-6
DNA: TGTGCCAGGGGTGCGTCCCTACCCAATCAGCCCCAGCATTTT
CDR3: CARGASLPNQPQHF

size: NA
J: TRBJ2-7
D: NA
V: TRBV6-1
DNA: TGTGCCAGCAGCCCCAGCGTAGGGGCCTTCTCCTACGAGCAGTACTTC
CDR3: CASSPSVGAFSYEQYF

size: NA
J: TRBJ2-1
D: TRBD2
V: TRBV11-2
DNA: TGTGCCAGCAGGTATAGCGGGAGTACGAATGAGCAGTTCTTC
CDR3: CASRYSGSTNEQFF

size: few
J: TRBJ2-3
D: NA
V: TRBV10-3
DNA: TGTGCCATCAGTGATAGAAACGCAGATACGCAGTATTTT
CDR3: CAISDRNADTQYF

size: NA
J: TRBJ1-5
D: NA
V: TRBV12-3/TRBV12-4
DNA: TGTGCCAGCAGTCATGGGGGAAATCAGCCCCAGCATTTT
CDR3: CASSHGGNQPQHF

size: NA
J: TRBJ2-1
D: NA
V: TRBV20-1
DNA: TGCAGTGCCCGAAGTGCGGGTGCCGCCACCGAGCAGTTCTTC
CDR3: CSARSAGAATEQFF

size: few
J: TRBJ2-1
D: NA
V: TRBV15
DNA: TGTGCCACCGGGGGGGCTGGTAAGGACAATGAGCAGTTCTTC
CDR3: CATGGAGKDNEQFF

size: few
J: TRBJ2-3
D: NA
V: TRBV9
DNA: TGTGCCAGCAGCGCTCCCAGGGGACTACGCACAGATACGCAGTATTTT
CDR3: CASSAPRGLRTDTQYF

size: few
J: TRBJ1-5
D: NA
V: TRBV28
DNA: TGTGCCAGCGTCCCGGGGGGCATCGCGAATCAGCCCCAGCATTTT
CDR3: CASVPGGIANQPQHF

size: NA
J: TRBJ2-7
D: TRBD2
V: TRBV9
DNA: TGTTCCAGCAGCTCGAGTAGCGGGGTTGGCTCCTACGAGCAGTACTTC
CDR3: CSSSSSSGVGSYEQYF

size: few
J: TRBJ2-1
D: NA
V: TRBV18
DNA: TGTGCCAGCTCTCAACCTAGCGTACGCCACAATGAGCAGTTCTTC
CDR3: CASSQPSVRHNEQFF

size: NA
J: TRBJ2-1
D: TRBD2
V: TRBV4-1
DNA: TGCGCCAGCAGCCAACGCGTTGGACTAGCGGGATACAATGAGCAGTTCTTC
CDR3: CASSQRVGLAGYNEQFF

size: NA
J: TRBJ1-6
D: TRBD1
V: TRBV20-1
DNA: TGCAGTGCTAGGGACATGCAGGGGGGGTCGGGTTCACCCCTCCACTTT
CDR3: CSARDMQGGSGSPLHF

size: few
J: TRBJ2-7
D: NA
V: TRBV11-2
DNA: TGTGCCAGCAGCTTAGACTATGGGAGCGAGCAGTACTTC
CDR3: CASSLDYGSEQYF

size: few
J: TRBJ2-5
D: NA
V: TRBV7-8
DNA: TGTGCCAGCAGCTTGGAGTACGAGACCCAGTACTTC
CDR3: CASSLEYETQYF

size: few
J: TRBJ2-7
D: TRBD2
V: TRBV2
DNA: TGTGCCAGCAGATACCTTGGGACTAGCGGTAGCTCCTACGAGCAGTACTTC
CDR3: CASRYLGTSGSSYEQYF

size: NA
J: TRBJ2-7
D: NA
V: TRBV7-2
DNA: TGTGCCAGCAGCTTAGAGGGCCAGCGAGTCTACGAGCAGTACTTC
CDR3: CASSLEGQRVYEQYF

size: NA
J: TRBJ2-1
D: TRBD1
V: TRBV6-5
DNA: TGTGCCAGCAGTCGAGCGACAGGGTCCAATGAGCAGTTCTTC
CDR3: CASSRATGSNEQFF

size: few
J: TRBJ2-5
D: NA
V: TRBV20-1
DNA: TGCAGTGCTAGGGGGTACCAAGAGACCCAGTACTTC
CDR3: CSARGYQETQYF

size: NA
J: TRBJ2-2
D: NA
V: TRBV10-3
DNA: TGTGCCATCAGTGAGGAAGTAGCGGAGACTGAAGCGAACACCGGGGAGCTGTTTTTT
CDR3: CAISEEVAETEANTGELFF

size: many
J: TRBJ2-7
D: NA
V: TRBV24-1
DNA: TGTGCCACCAGTGACTTGGCCCCCGCGGCGGACGAGCAGTACTTC
CDR3: CATSDLAPAADEQYF

size: NA
J: TRBJ1-5
D: TRBD1
V: TRBV27
DNA: TGTGCCAGCAGTTTAAGGGGTGAGACAGGGGGCCTCCAGCCCCAGCATTTT
CDR3: CASSLRGETGGLQPQHF

size: few
J: TRBJ2-1
D: TRBD1
V: TRBV6-5
DNA: TGTGCCAGCAGTTACACGAAGGGACAGGGTTTCTACAATGAGCAGTTCTTC
CDR3: CASSYTKGQGFYNEQFF

size: NA
J: TRBJ2-1
D: TRBD2
V: TRBV5-4
DNA: TGTGCCAGCAGGGGGACTAGCGGACCTAGCTCCTACAATGAGCAGTTCTTC
CDR3: CASRGTSGPSSYNEQFF

size: NA
J: TRBJ2-5
D: NA
V: TRBV3-1
DNA: TGTGCCAGCAGCCTCCCTGTTGGCAGTCAAGAGACCCAGTACTTC
CDR3: CASSLPVGSQETQYF

size: few
J: TRBJ2-1
D: NA
V: TRBV12-3/TRBV12-4
DNA: TGTGCCAGCAGTTCAAGTCGGGGAGCCAATGAGCAGTTCTTC
CDR3: CASSSSRGANEQFF

size: NA
J: TRBJ2-7
D: NA
V: TRBV4-1
DNA: TGCGCCAGCAGCCCCTTAACCCACGGCCCCTCCTACAATGAGCAGTACTTC
CDR3: CASSPLTHGPSYNEQYF

size: few
J: TRBJ2-1
D: TRBD2
V: TRBV5-6
DNA: TGTGCCAGCAGCACGGGGAGACTAGCGGGGGTCGATGAGCAGTTCTTC
CDR3: CASSTGRLAGVDEQFF

size: few
J: TRBJ2-7
D: TRBD2
V: TRBV6-5
DNA: TGTGCCAGCAGAACGACCGAGCGGGAGGAGTACGAGCAGTACTTC
CDR3: CASRTTEREEYEQYF

size: NA
J: TRBJ2-3
D: NA
V: TRBV10-3
DNA: TGTGCCATCAGCGGGGGCGTGAGTACAGATGCGCAGTATTTT
CDR3: CAISGGVSTDAQYF

size: few
J: TRBJ1-2
D: NA
V: TRBV3-1
DNA: TGTGCCAGCAGCCAAGAAGGACAGCAACAAATCGGCTACACCTTC
CDR3: CASSQEGQQQIGYTF

size: NA
J: TRBJ2-2
D: TRBD2
V: TRBV7-2
DNA: TGTGCCAGCAGCTTCGGGACTAGCCCCGGTACCGGGGAGCTGTTTTTT
CDR3: CASSFGTSPGTGELFF

size: few
J: TRBJ1-2
D: TRBD1
V: TRBV10-3
DNA: TGTGCCATCGGGACAGGGAATATCTATGGCTACACCTTC
CDR3: CAIGTGNIYGYTF

size: NA
J: TRBJ2-1
D: NA
V: TRBV4-1
DNA: TGCGCCAGCAGCCAAGATGCTCAAGGCGGAGAGTGGGCCGGAAATGAGCAGTTCTTC
CDR3: CASSQDAQGGEWAGNEQFF

size: few
J: TRBJ2-1
D: NA
V: TRBV7-6
DNA: TGTGCCAGCAGCCCCGGCCTACAGTCACACAATGAGCAGTTCTTC
CDR3: CASSPGLQSHNEQFF

size: few
J: TRBJ1-2
D: TRBD1
V: TRBV4-2
DNA: TGTGCCAGCAGCCATCTTGAAGGACAGGGGCAGCCCTATGGCTACACCTTC
CDR3: CASSHLEGQGQPYGYTF

size: once
J: TRBJ2-5
D: TRBD2
V: TRBV7-2
DNA: TGTGCCAGCAGCCCCCGACTAGCTCGGTCCTACAATGAGCAGTACTTC
CDR3: CASSPRLARSYNEQYF

size: NA
J: TRBJ2-7
D: NA
V: TRBV7-9
DNA: TGTGCCAGCAGCGATTCCAGGACGAACCCCTACGAGCAGTACTTC
CDR3: CASSDSRTNPYEQYF

size: once
J: TRBJ2-7
D: TRBD2
V: TRBV10-3
DNA: TGTGCCGTCCTACTAGCGGAGACCAATGAGCAGTACTTC
CDR3: CAVLLAETNEQYF